Listed below are T cell receptor beta chains from one sample, sequenced in a study of regulatory T cells in long-lasting Graves disease. TCRdb re-called the multiplex PCR reads through MiXCR, storing one row per CDR3 protein. The data show 400,000 or so distinct CDR3 sequences, with about 20% seen just once and about 20% held by the top ten. The material sequenced was peripheral blood mononuclear cells (PBMCs), taken when the disease was refractory, from a patient treated with antithyroid drugs. These TCRs come from a female donor with Graves disease. Each CDR3 is given with its conserved first and last residue. D genes are given only for firm matches. The listing skips clone size in some rows; elsewhere it reads once, few, many or a size class.

clone_size: few
j_call: TRBJ2-2
v_call: TRBV25-1
d_call: .
cdr3_aa: CASSEYSATGELFF
cdr3_nt: TGTGCCAGCAGTGAATACTCAGCCACCGGGGAGCTGTTTTTT

clone_size: .
j_call: TRBJ1-1
v_call: TRBV25-1
d_call: .
cdr3_aa: CASSDGGSEAFF
cdr3_nt: TGTGCCAGCAGTGACGGGGGCAGTGAAGCTTTCTTT

clone_size: .
j_call: TRBJ1-6
v_call: TRBV11-2
d_call: .
cdr3_aa: CASSLNSPGNSPLHF
cdr3_nt: TGTGCCAGCAGCTTAAATTCCCCGGGGAATTCACCCCTCCACTTT

clone_size: few
j_call: TRBJ2-7
v_call: TRBV6-1
d_call: TRBD2
cdr3_aa: CASSHERDSGYEQYF
cdr3_nt: TGTGCCAGCAGCCACGAGCGGGATTCGGGCTACGAGCAGTACTTC

clone_size: .
j_call: TRBJ2-7
v_call: TRBV20-1
d_call: .
cdr3_aa: CSARGPGGISYEQYF
cdr3_nt: TGCAGTGCTAGAGGGCCTGGCGGCATCTCCTACGAGCAGTACTTC

clone_size: .
j_call: TRBJ1-1
v_call: TRBV7-2
d_call: TRBD1
cdr3_aa: CTSATQGWRTEAFF
cdr3_nt: TGTACCAGCGCTACACAGGGGTGGCGGACTGAAGCTTTCTTT

clone_size: .
j_call: TRBJ1-5
v_call: TRBV7-2
d_call: .
cdr3_aa: CASSLELGSNQPQHF
cdr3_nt: TGTGCCAGCAGCTTAGAATTGGGGAGCAATCAGCCCCAGCATTTT

clone_size: few
j_call: TRBJ1-2
v_call: TRBV20-1
d_call: .
cdr3_aa: CSAPVGTNNYGYTF
cdr3_nt: TGCAGTGCTCCGGTTGGGACAAACAACTATGGCTACACCTTC

clone_size: few
j_call: TRBJ2-6
v_call: TRBV5-1
d_call: .
cdr3_aa: CASKTYQGGGLGANVLTF
cdr3_nt: TGCGCCAGCAAAACTTACCAGGGAGGAGGGCTTGGGGCCAACGTCCTGACTTTC

clone_size: many
j_call: TRBJ1-2
v_call: TRBV24-1
d_call: .
cdr3_aa: CATSDGIYGYTF
cdr3_nt: TGTGCCACCAGTGATGGTATCTATGGCTACACCTTC

clone_size: many
j_call: TRBJ1-1
v_call: TRBV2
d_call: .
cdr3_aa: CASSDSGLAGAEAFF
cdr3_nt: TGTGCCAGCAGTGACTCAGGGCTGGCAGGGGCTGAAGCTTTCTTT

clone_size: .
j_call: TRBJ1-6
v_call: TRBV27
d_call: .
cdr3_aa: CASSLVWGFYNSPLHF
cdr3_nt: TGTGCCAGCAGTTTAGTGTGGGGATTCTATAATTCACCCCTCCACTTT

clone_size: few
j_call: TRBJ2-7
v_call: TRBV5-6
d_call: .
cdr3_aa: CASSPGGDPYEQYF
cdr3_nt: TGTGCCAGCAGCCCCGGAGGGGACCCCTACGAGCAGTACTTC

clone_size: few
j_call: TRBJ1-1
v_call: TRBV6-5
d_call: .
cdr3_aa: CASSSGEAFF
cdr3_nt: TGTGCCAGCAGTTCGGGTGAAGCTTTCTTT

clone_size: .
j_call: TRBJ2-7
v_call: TRBV20-1
d_call: .
cdr3_aa: CSAGTFYEQYF
cdr3_nt: TGCAGTGCCGGGACATTCTACGAGCAGTACTTC

clone_size: many
j_call: TRBJ2-5
v_call: TRBV28
d_call: TRBD1
cdr3_aa: CASTLGATGTQETQYF
cdr3_nt: TGTGCCAGCACCTTAGGGGCGACAGGGACCCAAGAGACCCAGTACTTC